This T cell receptor (beta chain) was sequenced during a study of cytomegalovirus exposure and HLA in healthy donors. Overall study: HLA-typed donors were the source of roughly 85 million unique TCRs held in an early data release. Study-level points and caveats: On later analysis, the bulk of CMV-associated TCR beta chains appeared to be HLA-restricted. When analyzed later, a missense DCLRE1C variant was found to be linked to TCR beta V- and J-gene trimming. Later work associated around 18,000 TCR beta sequences with HLA alleles at 0.05 false discovery rate.

Both 60 Vbeta primers and 13 Jbeta primers went into the PCR. Sequencing was performed with immunoSEQ multiplex PCR; in TCRdb, only in-frame clones are kept and a portion is missing. The table records 90,000 to 150,000 clones, around 70% of them present only once. Concerning this clone itself: Antigen: not known.

Germline assignment: CDR1 GTSNPN and CDR2 SVGIG (reference sequence). V lost 1 base and J 5 bases, leaving 12 bases between the germline ends. The CDR3 spans 14 residues. This sequence joins TRBV30 and TRBJ1-5; D is unclear. The receptor comes from a woman in her thirties or forties in good health and CMV-seronegative. The sample comprised PBMCs. CDR3 DNA sequence: TGTGCCTGGAGTGAGACACAAGACGATCAGCCCCAGCATTTT. This translates into CAWSETQDDQPQHF.